Here is one T cell receptor beta chain with its context. Its cognate antigen has yet to be identified. The sample holds no much larger clone one base away, and base qualities are not on file. These data originate in a study of human versus mouse CDR3 diversity and MHC coevolution (dated by TCRdb to about 2017). As for the study more broadly: According to reports, the immunoSEQ assay detects one in 200,000 T cells and minimizes multiplex PCR amplification bias. The human cohort was made up of three healthy volunteer blood donors, who at collection were aged 30 to 40, 40 to 50 and 60 to 70, one donor in each range. Repertoires of human naive CD4 T cells were used as a reference for TCR selection on multiple MHC II alleles and were compared against human-TCR-locus transgenic mice carrying single MHC II. Across mouse and human samples, each sample had between about 5.5 x 10^6 and 1.6 x 10^7 valid reads. Broad study findings and their caveats: Among all the groups compared, the lowest clonal inequality scores came from most of the three human donors. On average, more CDR3 deletions and insertions were observed in humans than in mice, indicating greater exonuclease and TdT activity. Repertoire diversity was not regarded as directly comparable between humans and mice because human T cells were selected on about 6 MHC II alleles. The largest TCR beta repertoire according to iCHAO1 estimates belonged to humans, at roughly 1.5 million clonotypes, a result attributed likely to selection by multiple MHC II molecules.

Naive CD4 T cells, defined as CD45RO-negative and CD62L-positive, were isolated from PBMCs by fluorescence-activated cell sorting. About 50 ml of fresh peripheral blood was drawn per donor, and PBMCs were isolated by Ficoll density centrifugation. All samples were sorted on a FACSAria III instrument and reached purity above 95%. The QIAGEN blood and tissue kit was used to extract genomic DNA from sorted cells, and the DNA was quantified on a NanoDrop 1000. Using multiplex PCR of genomic DNA, the immunoSEQ platform deep sequenced and quantified the TCR alpha and beta chains. The study's processing was this. TCR sequences were annotated using IMGT gene and region definitions. Out-of-frame rearrangements were used as a proxy for the preselection repertoire and compared with in-frame clonotypes. To estimate repertoire size, the study used the iCHAO1 estimator that comes with the immunoSEQ platform. A Gini index, which is based on the Lorenz curve, was applied to in-frame amino acid clonotypes to measure clonal inequality. The intersect function in the R package tcR was used to count shared clonotypes, while the Jaccard index served to score similarity. Frequencies of V, J and V-J usage were subjected to principal component analysis with the R prcomp function, without normalization. TCRdb limited this immuneACCESS table to in-frame rearrangements with V and J called. A share of clones is missing; checked studies link under half to unresolved V genes, and the rest is unexplained. V, J and clone size reflect that table, while D and trimming were determined from the DNA. This sample comprises 75,000 to 90,000 clones, around 93% of them detected only once. The ten top clones hold around 1.3% of the sample.

The CDR3 sequence holds 18 residues, the cysteine and phenylalanine included. Left in the record is the CDR3 DNA by itself, 54 bases read in frame from the first base. Ends trimmed: V by 6 bases, J by 3 bases; bases unmatched to a gene: 15. CDR1 and CDR2 were assigned from the germline V gene (reference sequence) as MNHEY and SMNVEV. This chain joins TRBV27 to TRBJ1-5, with 9 bases aligning to TRBD1. The source material was naive CD4+ T cells from blood. Interpreted using the paper, the cell subset or site label stands for: CD45RO-negative CD62L-positive naive CD4 T cells. The sequence derives from a person between 25 and 69 years old in good health. The CDR3 reads CASSYRRGGTGTNQPQHF. The sequenced DNA: TGTGCCAGCAGCTACCGTCGGGGCGGGACAGGGACCAATCAGCCCCAGCATTTT.